This is a list of T cell receptor beta chains from one sample in a study of blood T cell repertoires in COVID-19. The assay was immunoSEQ multiplex PCR, and TCRdb's table has in-frame clones only and misses some. The sample yields some 190,000 clones, more than 75% seen once. The specimen was PBMCs or T cells enriched from blood (not recorded which). The receptors come from a man between 60 and 75 years old who had been exposed to COVID-19. CDR3s include the opening cysteine and the closing phenylalanine or tryptophan. The D gene is left open where the match is weak. Part of the rows lack a size; the others show once, few, many or a class for expanded clones.

v_gene	j_gene	d_gene	abundance	len	CDR3aa	CDR3nt
TRBV5-6	TRBJ2-2	NA	NA	18	CASSAGGGGQGRTGELFF	TGTGCCAGCAGCGCCGGCGGTGGTGGGCAGGGAAGAACCGGGGAGCTGTTTTTT
TRBV11-1	TRBJ1-3	NA	NA	18	CASSLAFRGQTSGNTIYF	TGTGCCAGCAGCTTAGCTTTTCGCGGCCAGACCTCTGGAAACACCATATATTTT
TRBV11-2	TRBJ2-3	TRBD2	NA	16	CASSPASGRAADTQYF	TGTGCCAGCAGCCCCGCTAGCGGGAGGGCCGCAGATACGCAGTATTTT
TRBV6-2/TRBV6-3	TRBJ1-5	NA	NA	15	CASSSQGASNQPQHF	TGTGCCAGCAGCAGTCAGGGTGCCAGCAATCAGCCCCAGCATTTT
TRBV30	TRBJ2-3	TRBD1	NA	11	CAWRDRDPQYF	TGTGCCTGGAGAGACAGGGACCCGCAGTATTTT
TRBV3-1/TRBV3-2	TRBJ2-5	TRBD2	NA	13	CASSPAGGVTQYF	TGTGCCAGCAGCCCTGCGGGAGGCGTGACCCAGTACTTC
TRBV19	TRBJ1-5	TRBD1	NA	14	CASSTQQGAQPQHF	TGTGCCAGTAGTACGCAACAGGGGGCTCAGCCCCAGCATTTT
TRBV5-1	TRBJ2-1	TRBD1	NA	15	CASSPRDSSYNEQFF	TGCGCCAGCAGCCCTCGGGACAGCTCCTACAATGAGCAGTTCTTC
TRBV14	TRBJ1-1	TRBD1	few	16	CASSHRVGTGTTEAFF	TGTGCCAGCAGCCATAGGGTCGGGACAGGGACTACTGAAGCTTTCTTT
TRBV27	TRBJ1-1	NA	NA	14	CASSFIIGANEAFF	TGTGCCAGCAGTTTTATCATTGGGGCTAATGAAGCTTTCTTT
TRBV20-1	TRBJ1-2	NA	NA	10	CSAKGMGYTF	TGCAGTGCTAAGGGGATGGGCTACACCTTC
TRBV6-2/TRBV6-3	TRBJ2-1	NA	NA	20	CASSYSGQGKGAGGPNEQFF	TGTGCCAGCAGTTACTCAGGACAGGGAAAGGGAGCGGGAGGCCCCAATGAGCAGTTCTTC
TRBV15	TRBJ1-1	TRBD1	NA	17	CATSRGRDRGRGSEAFF	TGTGCCACCAGCAGGGGGCGGGACAGGGGGCGAGGGTCTGAAGCTTTCTTT
TRBV30	TRBJ1-2	NA	few	13	CAWKPETGGGYTF	TGTGCCTGGAAACCGGAGACTGGCGGCGGCTACACCTTC
TRBV2	TRBJ2-3	NA	NA	13	CASSAGWTDTQYF	TGTGCCAGCAGCGCGGGTTGGACAGATACGCAGTATTTT
TRBV11-3	TRBJ1-1	TRBD1	few	16	CASSQRTTGVNTEAFF	TGTGCCAGCAGCCAAAGAACGACAGGGGTAAACACTGAAGCTTTCTTT
TRBV5-1	TRBJ2-1	TRBD2	NA	15	CASSLWLAGTNEQFF	TGCGCCAGCAGCTTATGGCTAGCGGGAACGAATGAGCAGTTCTTC
TRBV7-6	TRBJ1-1	NA	NA	12	CASSLAGSEAFF	TGTGCCAGCAGCTTAGCAGGGAGTGAAGCTTTCTTT
TRBV9	TRBJ2-3	NA	once	16	CASSVVEGASTDTQYF	TGTGCCAGCAGCGTAGTGGAAGGGGCAAGCACAGATACGCAGTATTTT
TRBV7-3	TRBJ2-5	NA	few	13	CASSLQGQETQYF	TGTGCCAGCAGCTTACAGGGCCAAGAGACCCAGTACTTC
TRBV5-1	TRBJ2-7	TRBD1	NA	15	CASSGYGQGVGEQYF	TGCGCCAGCAGCGGATACGGACAGGGCGTGGGGGAGCAGTACTTC
TRBV11-1	TRBJ1-2	NA	NA	13	CASSPAAGYGYTF	TGTGCCAGCAGCCCCGCGGCTGGGTATGGCTACACCTTC
TRBV9	TRBJ2-2	NA	NA	14	CASSWNRNTGELFF	TGTGCCAGCAGCTGGAACAGGAACACCGGGGAGCTGTTTTTT
TRBV5-1	TRBJ2-3	NA	NA	13	CASSFGTPDTQYF	TGCGCCAGCAGCTTCGGGACTCCAGATACGCAGTATTTT
TRBV2	TRBJ2-7	NA	once	13	CASSALESYEQYF	TGTGCCAGCAGTGCATTGGAGAGTTACGAGCAGTACTTC
TRBV19	TRBJ2-2	NA	NA	18	CASSQSRVAYTNTGELFF	TGTGCCAGTAGTCAATCACGGGTGGCGTACACGAACACCGGGGAGCTGTTTTTT
TRBV5-1	TRBJ2-7	NA	NA	14	CASSLAVGGYEQYF	TGCGCCAGCAGCTTGGCCGTCGGCGGGTACGAGCAGTACTTC
TRBV28	TRBJ1-1	NA	few	12	CASNMQGTEAFF	TGTGCCAGCAACATGCAGGGCACTGAAGCTTTCTTT
TRBV3-1/TRBV3-2	TRBJ2-1	TRBD2	NA	15	CASSRGTSGRHEQFF	TGTGCCAGCAGCCGAGGGACTAGCGGGAGGCATGAGCAGTTCTTC
TRBV9	TRBJ2-5	NA	NA	15	CASSVGASSQETQYF	TGTGCCAGCAGCGTAGGTGCTAGCAGTCAAGAGACCCAGTACTTC
TRBV30	TRBJ2-7	NA	NA	15	CAWNLRSSAIYEQYF	TGTGCCTGGAACCTTCGTTCTAGCGCTATCTACGAGCAGTACTTC
TRBV29-1	TRBJ1-1	NA	NA	13	CSVEFLGDTEAFF	TGCAGCGTTGAATTCCTTGGAGACACTGAAGCTTTCTTT
TRBV19	TRBJ2-2	TRBD1	NA	15	CASSLEQGWVGELFF	TGTGCCAGTAGTCTAGAACAGGGGTGGGTCGGGGAGCTGTTTTTT
TRBV5-1	TRBJ2-1	TRBD2	NA	15	CASSLGLAGNNEQFF	TGCGCCAGCAGCCTAGGACTAGCGGGGAACAATGAGCAGTTCTTC
TRBV4-3	TRBJ2-7	NA	once	13	CASSQDGLYEQYF	TGCGCCAGCAGCCAAGATGGCCTCTACGAGCAGTACTTC
TRBV6-6	TRBJ1-2	NA	NA	13	CASSAPGDHGYTF	TGTGCCAGCAGTGCCCCAGGGGACCATGGCTACACCTTC
TRBV9	TRBJ1-4	NA	NA	16	CASSASVGGTNEKLFF	TGTGCCAGCAGCGCCAGCGTGGGGGGAACTAATGAAAAACTGTTTTTT
TRBV28	TRBJ1-4	NA	NA	13	CASKGTPNEKLFF	TGTGCCAGCAAGGGGACACCAAATGAAAAACTGTTTTTT
TRBV5-1	TRBJ2-5	NA	NA	14	CASSFYGGQETQYF	TGCGCCAGCAGCTTTTACGGCGGCCAAGAGACCCAGTACTTC
TRBV20-1	TRBJ2-7	TRBD2	NA	14	CSASGRLAIYEQYF	TGCAGTGCTAGTGGTAGACTAGCGATCTACGAGCAGTACTTC
TRBV5-4	TRBJ1-2	TRBD1	NA	13	CASSLVAGGGYTF	TGTGCCAGCAGCTTGGTGGCAGGGGGCGGCTACACCTTC
TRBV19	TRBJ1-1	TRBD1	NA	14	CASSIGQVNTEAFF	TGTGCCAGTAGCATTGGACAGGTGAACACTGAAGCTTTCTTT
TRBV10-2	TRBJ2-1	NA	NA	12	CASSDGSYEQFF	TGCGCCAGCAGTGACGGTAGCTATGAGCAGTTCTTC
TRBV9	TRBJ2-6	TRBD2	NA	21	CASSTRSGTSLARTGANVLTF	TGTGCCAGCAGCACTCGCTCCGGGACTAGCCTGGCCCGTACCGGGGCCAACGTCCTGACTTTC
TRBV5-1	TRBJ2-1	TRBD1	NA	18	CASSLTGGLVGSNNEQFF	TGCGCCAGCAGCTTGACAGGGGGATTGGTCGGGTCAAACAATGAGCAGTTCTTC
TRBV30	TRBJ1-5	NA	NA	13	CAWSSRTHQPQHF	TGTGCCTGGAGTAGCCGAACGCATCAGCCCCAGCATTTT
TRBV6-5	TRBJ2-7	TRBD1	NA	15	CASRLDSRGSYEQYF	TGTGCCAGCAGATTGGACAGCAGGGGGTCCTACGAGCAGTACTTC
TRBV19	TRBJ1-5	NA	few	19	CASSILSSLPGRSNQPQHF	TGTGCCAGTAGTATACTATCAAGTTTGCCAGGCAGAAGCAATCAGCCCCAGCATTTT
TRBV7-8	TRBJ2-1	TRBD2	NA	16	CASSARTSGPYNEQFF	TGTGCCAGCAGCGCCCGGACTAGCGGCCCTTACAATGAGCAGTTCTTC
TRBV6-1	TRBJ2-7	NA	NA	13	CASSEDRRYEQYF	TGTGCCAGCAGTGAGGACAGACGCTACGAGCAGTACTTC
TRBV18	TRBJ2-5	TRBD1	NA	14	CASSPGTGPEPQYF	TGTGCCAGCTCCCCCGGGACAGGGCCGGAGCCCCAGTACTTC
TRBV5-4	TRBJ2-3	NA	NA	15	CASSLVGGSTDTQYF	TGTGCCAGCAGCTTGGTTGGGGGGAGCACAGATACGCAGTATTTT
TRBV7-3	TRBJ1-1	NA	NA	13	CASSLRQNTEAFF	TGTGCCAGCAGCTTACGACAGAACACTGAAGCTTTCTTT
TRBV23-1	TRBJ1-1	TRBD1	NA	15	CASSPRDRGNTEAFF	TGCGCCAGCAGTCCCCGGGACAGGGGGAACACTGAAGCTTTCTTT
TRBV30	TRBJ1-1	NA	NA	15	CAYLNSGWKNNEAFF	TGTGCCTACTTGAACTCAGGGTGGAAGAATAATGAAGCTTTCTTT
TRBV27	TRBJ2-5	TRBD2	NA	19	CASSLGAGLAGGVQETQYF	TGTGCCAGCAGTCTCGGCGCAGGACTAGCGGGAGGGGTACAAGAGACCCAGTACTTC
TRBV7-2	TRBJ1-3	NA	NA	14	CASSSLGGRNTIYF	TGTGCCAGCAGCTCCCTGGGGGGGCGAAACACCATATATTTT
TRBV5-1	TRBJ1-1	TRBD1	NA	14	CASSSGQGVTEAFF	TGCGCCAGCAGCTCAGGACAGGGGGTCACTGAAGCTTTCTTT
TRBV7-9	TRBJ2-2	NA	NA	14	CASTSVTNTGELFF	TGTGCCAGCACCTCGGTAACGAACACCGGGGAGCTGTTTTTT